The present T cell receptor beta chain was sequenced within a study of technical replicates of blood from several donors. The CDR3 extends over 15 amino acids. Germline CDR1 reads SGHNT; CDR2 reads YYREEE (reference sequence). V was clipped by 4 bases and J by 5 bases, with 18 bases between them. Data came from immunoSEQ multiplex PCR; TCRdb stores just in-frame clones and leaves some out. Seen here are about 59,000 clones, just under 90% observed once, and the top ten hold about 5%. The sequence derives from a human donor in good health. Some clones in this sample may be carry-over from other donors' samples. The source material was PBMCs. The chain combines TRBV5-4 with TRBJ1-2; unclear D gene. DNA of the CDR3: TGTGCCAGCAGCCCCACACCGGGAATAGCGTATGGCTACACCTTC. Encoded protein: CASSPTPGIAYGYTF.